The 6 T cell receptor beta chains in this list originate from one sample, sequenced in a study of B cell selection in AIRE deficiency. Produced via immunoSEQ multiplex PCR; TCRdb's table is partial and in-frame only. The sample lists 20,000 to 25,000 clones; approximately 97% were seen once. Sorting defined conventional CD4 T cells as CD4+CD127+. Material: conventional CD4+ T cells sorted from PBMCs. The receptors derive from a human donor with AIRE deficiency.

The gene calls are TRBV5-1 and TRBJ1-3; 9 bases map to TRBD1. Per germline, CDR1 SGHRS and CDR2 YFSETQ. Unmatched junction bases numbered 3, after V lost 2 bases and J lost 3 bases. CDR3 length: 15 amino acids. CDR3 protein: CASSFGTGLGNTIYF. CDR3 in DNA: TGCGCCAGCAGCTTCGGGACAGGGCTTGGAAACACCATATATTTT.

V gene TRBV11-3 combines with J gene TRBJ2-3, with 8 nucleotides matching TRBD1. The CDR3 contains 15 residues. Looked up from germline, CDR1 is SGHNT and CDR2 is YENEEA. The junction had 16 bases not matched to a gene; V was cut back by 8 bases and J by 9 bases. The CDR3 sequence: CASRDEAGGRGTQYF. The CDR3 nucleotides are TGTGCCAGCCGCGATGAGGCAGGGGGCCGGGGGACGCAGTATTTT.

The J gene is TRBJ2-5, the V gene TRBV14, with D possibly called TRBD1 or TRBD2 (6 bases each). Trimming removed 2 bases at V and 3 bases at J, with 16 bases between. Germline lookup yields CDR1 SGHDN and CDR2 FVKESK. There are 16 residues in the CDR3. The CDR3 sequence: CASSQYRGTRKETQYF. CDR3 sequence (DNA): TGTGCCAGCAGCCAATATAGGGGGACTCGGAAAGAGACCCAGTACTTC.

The rearrangement joins TRBV11-2 to TRBJ1-2; a possible D gene is TRBD1 (5 bases). Looked up from germline, CDR1 is SGHAT and CDR2 is FQNNGV. This CDR3 region has 15 residues. Trimming cost V 5 bases and J 4 bases, with 17 bases left between them. Written as DNA, the CDR3 is TGTGCCAGCAGCCCGCGGGCCGGGGCCGGCTATGGCTACACCTTC. This gives the protein CASSPRAGAGYGYTF.

The V call is TRBV7-2, the J call TRBJ1-5; possible D gene TRBD1, 6 bases. The germline V and J ends were trimmed by 1 base and 2 bases, with 9 bases remaining between them. This CDR3 spans 15 amino acids. Germline-derived CDR1 and CDR2 are SGHTA and FQGNSA. The CDR3 DNA sequence: TGTGCCAGCAGCTTAGGGAGGGGGGGCAATCAGCCCCAGCATTTT. This sequence encodes CASSLGRGGNQPQHF.

With regard to this clone: Different DNA sequences within this sample yield the same CDR3. This chain links TRBV5-1 with TRBJ1-1; D uncertain. V lost 0 bases and J 3 bases, leaving 15 bases between the germline ends. This CDR3 contains 16 residues. Germline CDR1 SGHRS, CDR2 YFSETQ. The CDR3 nucleotides read TGCGCCAGCAGCTTGGGTTATTTGGCGGGATACACTGAAGCTTTCTTT. This translates into CASSLGYLAGYTEAFF.